The 17 T cell receptor beta chains in this list originate from one sample, sequenced in a study of shared T cell receptors in the human thymus. TCRdb keeps only in-frame clones here, not all; method: immunoSEQ multiplex PCR. The repertoire holds about 660,000 clones, with 88% as singletons. The same data also contributed to another study, on human thymus T cells.

The sequenced sample consisted of thymocytes. The receptor set was obtained from a boy in the first two years of life with a congenital heart defect.

The chain is built from TRBV6-1 and TRBJ2-7; a weak D match, TRBD1 (6 bases). CDR1 MNHNS and CDR2 SASEGT come from the germline V gene. V was shortened by 8 bases and J by 3 bases, with 11 bases between the two germline ends. This CDR3 region has 12 residues. CDR3 coding DNA: TGTGCCAGCCAGGGGACGCACTACGAGCAGTACTTC. This encodes CASQGTHYEQYF.

This clone has more than one count but fewer than ten. The chain combines TRBV6-4 with TRBJ2-7, with 8 positions matching TRBD1. Germline values: CDR1 MRHNA, CDR2 SNTAGT. This CDR3 is built from 14 residues. V lost 5 bases to trimming and J lost 2 bases; unmatched junction nucleotides: 5. CDR3 in amino acids: CASSSDRGTYEQYF. DNA of the CDR3: TGTGCCAGCAGTTCTGACAGGGGCACCTACGAGCAGTACTTC.

This clone came up a few times. This chain joins TRBV14 and TRBJ1-4; 9 bases match TRBD1. CDR3 size: 16 residues. In germline, CDR1 is SGHDN, CDR2 FVKESK. Trimming at V came to 3 bases and at J to 8 bases, leaving 10 bases not matched to a gene. CDR3 DNA sequence: TGTGCCAGCAGCCAGGGACAGGGAGTGGTGGAGGAAAAACTGTTTTTT. This gives the protein CASSQGQGVVEEKLFF.

This chain connects TRBV7-9 to TRBJ1-1; 10 nucleotides agree with TRBD1. The CDR3 runs to 16 residues. Germline lookup yields CDR1 SEHNR and CDR2 FQNEAQ (reference sequence). The V segment lost 2 bases and the J segment 2 bases; nucleotides outside the gene matches: 5. CDR3 sequence reads: CASSLPGQGFNTEAFF. Here the CDR3 DNA reads TGTGCCAGCAGCTTACCGGGACAGGGGTTTAACACTGAAGCTTTCTTT. Supplemented by reference TRBV7-9 and TRBJ1-1, the full variable domain reads DTGVSQNPRHKITKRGQNVTFRCDPISEHNRLYWYRQTLGQGPEFLTYFQNEAQLEKSRLLSDRFSAERPKGSFSTLEIQRTEQGDSAMYLCASSLPGQGFNTEAFFGQGTRLTVV.

The V gene is TRBV18, the J gene TRBJ2-1; 12 bases are shared with TRBD1. J was trimmed by 0 bases and V by 4 bases; bases with no gene match: 16. This CDR3 has 21 residues. Germline CDR1 is KGHSH and CDR2 is LQKENI. Here the CDR3 reads CASSLPPGQGASGGSYNEQFF. CDR3 nucleotides: TGTGCCAGCTCACTTCCCCCGGGACAGGGGGCCAGCGGAGGCTCCTACAATGAGCAGTTCTTC.

The V and J genes are TRBV5-1 and TRBJ1-2; 10 nucleotides match TRBD1. This CDR3 is built from 16 residues. The trim removed 4 bases at V and 7 bases at J, leaving 13 bases unmatched. Per germline, CDR1 SGHRS and CDR2 YFSETQ. CDR3 in amino acids: CASSLASGTGAGGYTF. CDR3 nucleotide sequence: TGCGCCAGCAGCCTTGCCTCCGGGACAGGGGCGGGTGGCTACACCTTC.

The chain links TRBV28 to TRBJ1-2, with 9 bases that match TRBD1. Germline V lookup: CDR1 MDHEN, CDR2 SYDVKM. The CDR3 has 15 residues. Germline trimming cut 6 bases from V and 3 bases from J; bases unmatched to any gene: 8. CDR3 nucleotides: TGTGCCAGCAGGTACAGGGGGCGCTGGCACTATGGCTACACCTTC. Its protein product is CASRYRGRWHYGYTF.

The chain links TRBV27 to TRBJ2-7; maybe TRBD2 (6 bases). The germline V gene encodes CDR1 MNHEY and CDR2 SMNVEV (reference sequence). The CDR3 is made up of 12 amino acids. The germline V and J ends were trimmed by 8 bases and 5 bases, with 13 bases remaining between them. The CDR3 nucleotides are TGTGCCAGCGGAGGAGGGGCCCACGAGCAGTACTTC. Residues: CASGGGAHEQYF.

V is TRBV30 and J is TRBJ2-2, with TRBD2 identical over 8 bases. After removal of 1 base from V and 6 bases from J, the junction contained 13 bases not matched to a gene. CDR1 is GTSNPN and CDR2 is SVGIG in the germline V gene (reference sequence). This CDR3 is built from 17 residues. CDR3 nucleotides: TGTGCCTGGAGTGATGTGGAAGTAGCGGGATCCCCCGGGGAGCTGTTTTTT. Translation gives CAWSDVEVAGSPGELFF.

The chain employs TRBV6-6 and TRBJ2-7; 13 nucleotides match TRBD2. Germline assignment: CDR1 MNHNY and CDR2 SVGAGI (reference sequence). CDR3 length: 15 amino acids. The trim removed 5 bases at V and 6 bases at J, leaving 7 bases unmatched. The CDR3 here is CASSALAGGPGEQYF. CDR3 in DNA: TGTGCCAGCAGTGCACTAGCGGGAGGGCCGGGCGAGCAGTACTTC.

The gene calls are TRBV10-1 and TRBJ1-5; possible D gene TRBD1, 5 bases. This CDR3 region has 14 residues. V was shortened by 6 bases and J by 7 bases, with 16 bases between the two germline ends. Germline lookup yields CDR1 WNHNN and CDR2 SYGVQD (reference sequence). The CDR3 loop reads CASSPRGEVQPQHF. The CDR3 bases are TGCGCCAGCAGCCCTCGGGGGGAGGTACAGCCCCAGCATTTT.

This chain links TRBV4-3 with TRBJ2-7, with D perhaps TRBD2 (5 bases). Germline values: CDR1 LGHNA, CDR2 YSLEER. The CDR3 runs to 14 residues. The V gene lost 4 bases and the J gene lost 6 bases, with 16 bases spanning the gap. The CDR3 reads CASSPRRVAVEQYF. The CDR3 nucleotides read TGCGCCAGCAGCCCGAGGCGGGTCGCAGTCGAGCAGTACTTC.

The V and J genes are TRBV5-4 and TRBJ2-1, with 10 bases aligning to TRBD2. This CDR3 has 13 amino acids. V was clipped by 2 bases and J by 9 bases; unmatched bases: 2. Per the germline V gene, CDR1 is SGHNT and CDR2 is YYREEE (reference sequence). CDR3 bases: TGTGCCAGCAGCTTAGGACTAGCGGTTGAGCAGTTCTTC. It translates to CASSLGLAVEQFF.

The CDR3 loop is CASSEALGQGDVLTF. The CDR3 nucleotides read TGTGCCAGCAGTGAAGCGCTTGGACAGGGTGACGTCCTGACTTTC. The rearrangement uses TRBV6-1 and TRBJ2-6, with 8 bases lining up with TRBD1. Germline V gene lookup returns CDR1 MNHNS and CDR2 SASEGT. V was pared by 0 bases and J by 11 bases, with 6 bases of the junction left unmatched. The CDR3 covers 15 residues.

The V and J genes are TRBV6-1 and TRBJ1-2, with D maybe TRBD1 (5 bases). The CDR3 spans 13 residues. In germline, CDR1 is MNHNS, CDR2 SASEGT. Trimming removed 11 bases from V and 5 bases from J, with 18 bases in between. The CDR3 loop is CAERRGSGYGYTF. The DNA of the CDR3 is TGTGCCGAGAGGCGGGGGTCGGGATATGGCTACACCTTC.

This clone has only one observation. This sample includes further DNA sequences coding for the same CDR3. The rearrangement links TRBV5-6 to TRBJ2-5, with TRBD2 identical over 7 bases. The CDR3 sequence is 14 residues long. Germline-derived CDR1 and CDR2 are SGHDT and YYEEEE. Trimming at V came to 2 bases and at J to 4 bases, leaving 5 bases not matched to a gene. The CDR3 region has the DNA TGTGCCAGCAGCTTAGCGGGGAGGAGAGAGACCCAGTACTTC. This translates into CASSLAGRRETQYF.

The V call is TRBV10-2, the J call TRBJ2-5, with D hard to call. Trimming removed 6 bases from V and 5 bases from J, with 4 bases in between. The CDR3 is 10 residues long. Germline CDR1 and CDR2: WSHSY and SAAADI. The CDR3 loop reads CASRQETQYF. CDR3 nucleotides: TGCGCCAGCAGGCAGGAGACCCAGTACTTC.